This T cell receptor beta chain is drawn from a study of cytomegalovirus exposure and HLA in healthy donors. The study, taken as a whole, reports: When presence/absence was analysed, sequencing depth was taken to be roughly uniform across donors.

Comments on this clone: Its specificity is not known.

The PCR ran on 60 Vbeta and 13 Jbeta primers. Here immunoSEQ multiplex PCR was the method, and the copy in TCRdb shows in-frame clones only, minus some. The data show 95,000 to 150,000 clones, and the top ten clones hold about 2.2%. Trimming removed 2 bases at V and 1 base at J, with 14 bases between. This CDR3 region has 16 residues. Germline-derived CDR1 and CDR2 are SGHVS and FQNEAQ. This sequence joins TRBV7-8 and TRBJ1-2; the D gene is possibly TRBD1 (6 bases). The sequence derives from a man aged 40-50 years in good health and CMV-seronegative. The sequencing sample was made of PBMCs. DNA for the CDR3: TGTGCCAGCAGCTTACTTGGGGGCCGGAGTAACTATGGCTACACCTTC. Its translation: CASSLLGGRSNYGYTF.